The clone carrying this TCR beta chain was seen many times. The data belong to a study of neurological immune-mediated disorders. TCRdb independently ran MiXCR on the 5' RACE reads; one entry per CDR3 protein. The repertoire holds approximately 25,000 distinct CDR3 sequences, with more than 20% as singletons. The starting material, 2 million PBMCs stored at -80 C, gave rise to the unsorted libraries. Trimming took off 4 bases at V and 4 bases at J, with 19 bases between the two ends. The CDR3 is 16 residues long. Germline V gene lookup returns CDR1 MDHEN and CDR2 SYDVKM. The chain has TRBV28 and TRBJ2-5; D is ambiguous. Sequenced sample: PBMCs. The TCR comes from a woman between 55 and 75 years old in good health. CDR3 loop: CASSYFSIRRGETQYF. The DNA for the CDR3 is TGTGCCAGCAGTTACTTTTCCATTCGTCGAGGAGAGACCCAGTACTTC.